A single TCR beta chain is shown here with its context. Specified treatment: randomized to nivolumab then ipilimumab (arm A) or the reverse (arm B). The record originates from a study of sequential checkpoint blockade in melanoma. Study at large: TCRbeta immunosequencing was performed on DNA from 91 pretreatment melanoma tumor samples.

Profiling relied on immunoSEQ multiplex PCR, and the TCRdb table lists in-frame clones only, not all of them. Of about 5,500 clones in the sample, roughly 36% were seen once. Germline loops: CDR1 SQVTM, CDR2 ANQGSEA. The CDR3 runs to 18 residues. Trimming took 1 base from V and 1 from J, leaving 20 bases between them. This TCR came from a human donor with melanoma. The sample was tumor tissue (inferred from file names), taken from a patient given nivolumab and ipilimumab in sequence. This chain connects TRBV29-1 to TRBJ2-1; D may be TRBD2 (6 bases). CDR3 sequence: CSVEAPLGAGGSYNEQFF. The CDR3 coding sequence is TGCAGCGTTGAAGCCCCACTCGGGGCAGGAGGGTCCTACAATGAGCAGTTCTTC.